This paragraph covers one T cell receptor beta chain sequence. This clonotype was detected many times. Its antigen is unknown. No per-base quality is available; no much larger clone lies one base away. The library came from 5' RACE. The sequencer listed for this sample is Illumina HiSeq 2500. A second PCR of about 6 to 11 cycles was performed with a sample-barcoded 5' primer and a J-beta primer mix. Each TCR beta cDNA molecule received a unique molecular identifier from a template-switch 5' adaptor carrying 12 random nucleotides. At least 2.5 million CDR3-containing paired-end reads were obtained from each sample. First-strand cDNA was synthesized from all RNA with the Mint cDNA synthesis kit, primed by a TRBC-specific oligonucleotide. Following uracil-DNA glycosylase treatment, a first 18-cycle PCR with universal primers M1SS and BC2_uni_R was performed on all cDNA. The study's own analysis went as follows. For normalization, 1 million high-quality reads, each with a distinct molecular identifier, were randomly selected from each sample. Instead of being binned into consensus sequences, reads that shared molecular identifiers were thrown out. MiTCR, run with a Q25 quality threshold and the strictest error-elimination algorithm, handled CDR3 identification, clonotype clustering and error correction. A nonparametric unseen species model with Euler transformation was used to estimate lower-bound total TCR beta diversity. TCRdb's own reprocessing of the public reads used fastp at Q25 and MiXCR and kept productive beta chains. Each entry is one CDR3 protein sequence, shown with its most common DNA and genes. The V and J calls shown here were made by TCRdb, not taken from the authors' results. For this sample the table gives some 1.7 million distinct CDR3 sequences, of which roughly 30% were detected only once. 6.5% to 8.5% of the sample lies in the top ten.

This specimen belongs to a study of blood T cells in healthy people across ages (dated by TCRdb to the mid-2010s). In terms of the full investigation: In model experiments, template switching captured about one uniquely barcoded TCR beta cDNA molecule for every two T cells. Four age groups were formed from the donors: young (average around 15 years), middle-aged (around 41), aged (roughly 56) and long-lived (less than 85). To track age-related changes in TCR beta repertoire diversity, the study relied on deep sequencing normalized with unique cDNA molecular identifiers. For two donors (one aged 18 to 30 and one aged 80 or older), the study analyzed two additional independent replicas of 1 million unique cDNA reads from the same blood draw. Donors of different ages were randomly distributed across sequencing lanes to avoid experimental bias.

Systemically healthy Caucasian individuals from Russia, over 30 in total and aged roughly 6 to 90 years, were included as donors. Each donor gave 8 to 10 milliliters of peripheral blood, collected into EDTA-treated Vacutainer tubes. Ficoll-Paque density-gradient centrifugation was used to isolate PBMCs, with at least 6.5 million per sample. Trizol reagent was used to extract total RNA from PBMCs, with at least 6 micrograms per sample. The percentages of naive CD45RAhigh/CD27high T cells were determined by flow cytometry on a PBMC aliquot from every donor. The CDR3 has 14 amino acids, counting the end cysteine and phenylalanine. Only the CDR3 region is kept as DNA, spanning 42 bases read in frame from base 1. Trimming removed 7 bases from V and 0 bases from J, leaving 14 bases between the germline ends. Based on the germline V gene, the CDR1 and CDR2 sequences are SQVTM and ANQGSEA. Study-wide findings and limitations: Because the CMV infection status of the donors was unknown, age-related changes in expanded clonotypes may potentially have been confounded. Compared with the aged group, the long-lived group had more naive CD4+ T cells, fewer expanded clones and increased TCR diversity, a pattern suggesting age selection. There was a strong correlation between observed TCR beta diversity and the percentage of naive T cells measured by flow cytometry. Because profiling used bulk unsorted PBMCs, naive and antigen-experienced compartments could not be compared conclusively. Total diversity estimates from one million sequenced T cells were considered lower bounds and underestimates. Observed TCR beta diversity per million T cells fell roughly linearly with age, and a significant reduction was already apparent by age roughly 40.

Sequenced material: blood. This clonotype was obtained from a woman in her thirties in good health. The chain couples TRBV29-1 to TRBJ2-3; the D gene is possibly TRBD1, with 5 bases matching. The CDR3 corresponds to CSAAGRYSTDTQYF. The DNA is TGCAGCGCCGCAGGGCGGTATAGCACAGATACGCAGTATTTT.